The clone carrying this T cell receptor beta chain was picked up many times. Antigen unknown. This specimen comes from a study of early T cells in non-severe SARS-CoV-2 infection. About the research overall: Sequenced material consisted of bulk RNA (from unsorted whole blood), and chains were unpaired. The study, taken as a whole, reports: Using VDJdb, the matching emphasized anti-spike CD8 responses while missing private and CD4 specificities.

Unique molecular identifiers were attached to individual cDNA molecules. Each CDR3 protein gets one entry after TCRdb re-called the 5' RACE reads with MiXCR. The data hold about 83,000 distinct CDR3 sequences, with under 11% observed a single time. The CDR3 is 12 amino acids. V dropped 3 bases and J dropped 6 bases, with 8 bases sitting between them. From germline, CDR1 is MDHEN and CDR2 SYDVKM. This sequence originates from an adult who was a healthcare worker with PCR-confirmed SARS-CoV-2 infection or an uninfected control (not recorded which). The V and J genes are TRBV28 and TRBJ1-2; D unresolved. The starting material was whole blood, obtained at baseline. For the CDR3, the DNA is TGTGCCAGCAGTTTTACTGCAGATGGCTACACCTTC. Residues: CASSFTADGYTF.